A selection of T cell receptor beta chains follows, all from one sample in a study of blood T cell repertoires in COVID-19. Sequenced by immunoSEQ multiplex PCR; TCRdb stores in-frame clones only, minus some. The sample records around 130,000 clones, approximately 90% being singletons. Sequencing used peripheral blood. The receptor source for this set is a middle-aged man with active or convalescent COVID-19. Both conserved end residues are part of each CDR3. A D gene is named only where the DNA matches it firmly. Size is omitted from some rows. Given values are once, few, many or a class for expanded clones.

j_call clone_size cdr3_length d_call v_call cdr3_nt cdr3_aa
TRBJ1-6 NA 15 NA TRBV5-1 TGCGCCAGCAGCGCCCGAGGGACCTATAATTCACCCCTCCACTTT CASSARGTYNSPLHF
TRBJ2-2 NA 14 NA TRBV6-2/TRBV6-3 TGTGCCAGCAGTTCCGGACTGAGCACCGGGGAGCTGTTTTTT CASSSGLSTGELFF
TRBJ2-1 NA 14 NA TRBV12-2 TGTGCAAGCTGGAGGGGGAGGGCCGAAAATGAGCAGTTCTTC CASWRGRAENEQFF
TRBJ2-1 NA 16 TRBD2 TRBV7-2 TGTGCCAGCAGCACCTCACTAGCGGGGGGTTACAATGAGCAGTTCTTC CASSTSLAGGYNEQFF
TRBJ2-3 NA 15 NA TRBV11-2 TGTGCCAGCAGCTTAGTGGGTCATCGGGCAGATACGCAGTATTTT CASSLVGHRADTQYF
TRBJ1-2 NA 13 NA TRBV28 TGTGCCAGCAGTTCCGTGGGGGCCCGAGGCTACACCTTC CASSSVGARGYTF
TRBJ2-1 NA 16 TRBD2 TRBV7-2 TGTGCCAGCAGCTTAGCACTAGCGGGGGGGCTGAATGAGCAGTTCTTC CASSLALAGGLNEQFF
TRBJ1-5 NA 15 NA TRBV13 TGTGCCAGCAGCTTAGGGGGGGCGGGAGATCAGCCCCAGCATTTT CASSLGGAGDQPQHF
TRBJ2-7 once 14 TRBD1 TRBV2 TGTGCCAGCAGCGCCGACAGGGGGCGCGACGAGCAGTACTTC CASSADRGRDEQYF
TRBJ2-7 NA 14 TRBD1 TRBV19 TGTGCCAGTAGTATAGGGGACAGTAGATACGAGCAGTACTTC CASSIGDSRYEQYF
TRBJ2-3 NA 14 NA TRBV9 TGTGCCAGCAGCGAAGAGGCTAGCACAGATACGCAGTATTTT CASSEEASTDTQYF
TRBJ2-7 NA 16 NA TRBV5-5 TGTGCCAGCAGCTTGGCTATTTTGGGGGGAGCCTACGAGCAGTACTTC CASSLAILGGAYEQYF
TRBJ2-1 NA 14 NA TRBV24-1 TGTGCCACCAGTGCTGGACAGATATACAATGAGCAGTTCTTC CATSAGQIYNEQFF
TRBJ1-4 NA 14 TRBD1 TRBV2 TGTGCCAGCAGGCTCCGGGACAGGGGTGAAAAACTGTTTTTT CASRLRDRGEKLFF
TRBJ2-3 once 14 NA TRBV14 TGTGCCAGCAGGAACAGGGTGAGCACAGATACGCAGTATTTT CASRNRVSTDTQYF
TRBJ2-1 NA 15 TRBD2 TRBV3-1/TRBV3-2 TGTGCCAGCAGCCGGACTAGCGGGGGGTACAATGAGCAGTTCTTC CASSRTSGGYNEQFF
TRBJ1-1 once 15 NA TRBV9 TGTGCCAGCAGCGTAGGAGGCACGGGTAGCACTGAAGCTTTCTTT CASSVGGTGSTEAFF
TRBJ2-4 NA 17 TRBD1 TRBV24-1 TGTGCCACCAGTGATCCCCGGGACAGTTTAGCCAAAAACATTCAGTACTTC CATSDPRDSLAKNIQYF
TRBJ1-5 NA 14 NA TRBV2 TGTGCCAGCAGCCGTCGACAGAACAATCAGCCCCAGCATTTT CASSRRQNNQPQHF
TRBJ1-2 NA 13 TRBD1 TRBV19 TGTGCCAGTAGCCCCGGACAGGGGTATGGCTACACCTTC CASSPGQGYGYTF
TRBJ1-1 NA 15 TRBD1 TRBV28 TGTGCCAGCCATCCTCCGGGACAGGGGTATACTCAAGCTTTCTTT CASHPPGQGYTQAFF
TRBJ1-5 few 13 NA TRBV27 TGTGCCAGCACCCCCCCAGGCAATCAGCCCCAGCATTTT CASTPPGNQPQHF
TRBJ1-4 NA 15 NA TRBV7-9 TGTGCCAGCAGCACCAGCCTAACAGCTAATGAAAAACTGTTTTTT CASSTSLTANEKLFF
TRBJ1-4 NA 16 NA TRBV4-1 TGCGCCAGCAGCCAAGATCGCGGGGGCTTTGGTGAAAAACTGTTTTTT CASSQDRGGFGEKLFF
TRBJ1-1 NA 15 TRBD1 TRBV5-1 TGCGCCAGCAGCTTGGGGCAGGGGGTGAACACTGAAGCTTTCTTT CASSLGQGVNTEAFF
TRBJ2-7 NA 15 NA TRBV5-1 TGCGCCAGCAGCTTGGAGGACAGTGTTACCTACGAGCAGTACTTC CASSLEDSVTYEQYF
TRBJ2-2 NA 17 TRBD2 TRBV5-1 TGCGCCAGCAGCTTGGATGCTAGCGGGGCCCAGACCGGGGAGCTGTTTTTT CASSLDASGAQTGELFF
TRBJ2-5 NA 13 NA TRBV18 TGTGCCAGCTCGCGAACGCCCCAAGAGACCCAGTACTTC CASSRTPQETQYF
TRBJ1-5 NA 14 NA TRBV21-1 TGTGCCAGCAGCAAAGGGGGCGGCAATCAGCCCCAGCATTTT CASSKGGGNQPQHF
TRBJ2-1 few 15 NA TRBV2 TGTGCCAGCAGTGAATGGCGGGAACTCTACAATGAGCAGTTCTTC CASSEWRELYNEQFF
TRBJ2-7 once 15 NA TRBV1 TGCACCAGCAGCCAAGAGGGACGGGGGACCTACGAGCAGTACTTC CTSSQEGRGTYEQYF
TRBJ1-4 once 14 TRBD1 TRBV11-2 TGTGCCAGCAGGCCGGGACAGGGGCTCGAAAAACTGTTTTTT CASRPGQGLEKLFF
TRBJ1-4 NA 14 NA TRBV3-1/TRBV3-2 TGTGCCAGCAGCCAAGGGGCGTCGAATGAAAAACTGTTTTTT CASSQGASNEKLFF
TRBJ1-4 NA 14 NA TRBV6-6 TGTGCCAGCAGTTACCGACAGGTAGATGAAAAACTGTTTTTT CASSYRQVDEKLFF
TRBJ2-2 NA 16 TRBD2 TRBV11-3 TGTGCCAGCAGCCCATGGACTAGCGGGAGATCCGGGGAGCTGTTTTTT CASSPWTSGRSGELFF
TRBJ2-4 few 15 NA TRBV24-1 TGTGCCACCAGTGCGAGTGGGGGGACCCAAAACATTCAGTACTTC CATSASGGTQNIQYF